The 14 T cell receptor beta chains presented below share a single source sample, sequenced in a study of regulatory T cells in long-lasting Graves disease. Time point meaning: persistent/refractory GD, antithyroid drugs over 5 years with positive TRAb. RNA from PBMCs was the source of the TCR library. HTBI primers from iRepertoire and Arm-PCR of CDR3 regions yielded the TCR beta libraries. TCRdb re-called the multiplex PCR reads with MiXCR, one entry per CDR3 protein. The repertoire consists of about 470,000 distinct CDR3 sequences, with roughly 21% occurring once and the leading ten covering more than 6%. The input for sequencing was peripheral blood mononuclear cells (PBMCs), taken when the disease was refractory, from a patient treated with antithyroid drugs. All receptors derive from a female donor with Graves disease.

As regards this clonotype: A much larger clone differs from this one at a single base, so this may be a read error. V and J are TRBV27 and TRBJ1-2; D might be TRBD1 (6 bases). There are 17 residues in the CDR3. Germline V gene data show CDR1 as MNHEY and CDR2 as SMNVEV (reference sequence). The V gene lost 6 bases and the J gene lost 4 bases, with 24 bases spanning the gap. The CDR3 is CASRPGTRPDFLYGYTF. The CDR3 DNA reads TGTGCCAGCAGGCCGGGGACAAGGCCCGATTTTCTCTATGGCTACACCTTC.

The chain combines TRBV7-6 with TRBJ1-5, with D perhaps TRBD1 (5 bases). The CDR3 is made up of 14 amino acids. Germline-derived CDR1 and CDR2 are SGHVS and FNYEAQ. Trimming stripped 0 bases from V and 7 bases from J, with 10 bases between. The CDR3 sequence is CASSLAPGGQPQHF. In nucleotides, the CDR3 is TGTGCCAGCAGCTTAGCCCCGGGGGGACAGCCCCAGCATTTT.

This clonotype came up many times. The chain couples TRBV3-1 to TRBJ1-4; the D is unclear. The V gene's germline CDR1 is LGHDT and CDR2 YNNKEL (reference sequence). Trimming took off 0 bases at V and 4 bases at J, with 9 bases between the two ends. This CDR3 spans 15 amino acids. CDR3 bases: TGTGCCAGCAGCCAAGACGGCGGTAATAATGAAAAACTGTTTTTT. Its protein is CASSQDGGNNEKLFF.

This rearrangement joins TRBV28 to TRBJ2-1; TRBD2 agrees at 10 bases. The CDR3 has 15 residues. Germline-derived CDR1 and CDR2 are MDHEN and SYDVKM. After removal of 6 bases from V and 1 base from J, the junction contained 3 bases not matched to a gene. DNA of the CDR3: TGTGCCAGCAGCTCTAGCGGGAGTTCCTACAATGAGCAGTTCTTC. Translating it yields CASSSSGSSYNEQFF.

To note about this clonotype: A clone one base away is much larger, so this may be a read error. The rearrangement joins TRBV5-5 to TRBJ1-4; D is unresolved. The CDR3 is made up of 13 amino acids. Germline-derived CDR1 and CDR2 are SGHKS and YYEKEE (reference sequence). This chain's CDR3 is CASSQGTDEKLFF. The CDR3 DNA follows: TGTGCCAGCAGCCAAGGAACTGATGAAAAACTGTTTTTT.

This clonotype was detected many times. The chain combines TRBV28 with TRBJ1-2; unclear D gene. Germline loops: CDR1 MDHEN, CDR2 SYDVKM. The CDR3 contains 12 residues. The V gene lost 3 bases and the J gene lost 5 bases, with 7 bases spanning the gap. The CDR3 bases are TGTGCCAGCAGTTTTTGGTATTATGGCTACACCTTC. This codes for CASSFWYYGYTF.

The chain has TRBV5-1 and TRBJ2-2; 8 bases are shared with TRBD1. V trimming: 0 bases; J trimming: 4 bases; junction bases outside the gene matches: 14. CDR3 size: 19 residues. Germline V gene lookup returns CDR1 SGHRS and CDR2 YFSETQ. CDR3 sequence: CASSLAGTGVRRSTGELFF. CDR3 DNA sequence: TGCGCCAGCAGCTTGGCCGGGACAGGAGTGCGACGGAGCACCGGGGAGCTGTTTTTT.

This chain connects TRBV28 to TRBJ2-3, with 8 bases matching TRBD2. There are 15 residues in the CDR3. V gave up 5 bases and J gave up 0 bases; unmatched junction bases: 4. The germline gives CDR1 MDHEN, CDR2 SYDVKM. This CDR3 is CASSTREDSTDTQYF. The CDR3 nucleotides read TGTGCCAGCAGTACGCGGGAGGATAGCACAGATACGCAGTATTTT.

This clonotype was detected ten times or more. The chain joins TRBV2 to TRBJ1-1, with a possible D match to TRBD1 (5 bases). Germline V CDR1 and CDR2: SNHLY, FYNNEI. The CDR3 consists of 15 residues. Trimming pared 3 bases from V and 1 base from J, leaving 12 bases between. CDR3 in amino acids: CASSEGVFENTEAFF. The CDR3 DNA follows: TGTGCCAGCAGTGAGGGGGTCTTTGAGAACACTGAAGCTTTCTTT.

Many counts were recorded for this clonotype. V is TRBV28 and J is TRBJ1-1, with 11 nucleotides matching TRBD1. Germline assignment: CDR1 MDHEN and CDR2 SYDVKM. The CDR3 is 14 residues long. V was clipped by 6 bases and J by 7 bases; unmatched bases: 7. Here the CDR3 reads CASRPDRGLSEAFF. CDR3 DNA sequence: TGTGCCAGCAGACCGGACAGGGGGCTGAGTGAAGCTTTCTTT.

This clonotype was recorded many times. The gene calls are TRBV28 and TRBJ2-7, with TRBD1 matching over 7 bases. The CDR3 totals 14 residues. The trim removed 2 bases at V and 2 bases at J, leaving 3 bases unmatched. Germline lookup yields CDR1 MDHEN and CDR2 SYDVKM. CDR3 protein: CASSLGDSTYEQYF. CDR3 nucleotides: TGTGCCAGCAGTTTAGGGGACAGTACCTACGAGCAGTACTTC.

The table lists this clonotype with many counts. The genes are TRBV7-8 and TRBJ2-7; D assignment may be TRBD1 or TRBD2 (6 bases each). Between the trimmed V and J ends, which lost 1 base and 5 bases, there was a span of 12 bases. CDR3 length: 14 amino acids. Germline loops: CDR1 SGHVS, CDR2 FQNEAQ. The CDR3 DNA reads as TGTGCCAGCAGCTTAGTCTCGAGGGGGGACGAGCAGTACTTC. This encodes CASSLVSRGDEQYF.

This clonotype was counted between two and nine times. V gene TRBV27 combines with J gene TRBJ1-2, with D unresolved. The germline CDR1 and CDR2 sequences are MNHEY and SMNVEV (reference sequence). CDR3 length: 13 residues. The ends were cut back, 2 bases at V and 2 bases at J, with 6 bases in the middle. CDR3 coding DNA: TGTGCCAGCAGTTTACGAATAAACTATGGCTACACCTTC. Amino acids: CASSLRINYGYTF.

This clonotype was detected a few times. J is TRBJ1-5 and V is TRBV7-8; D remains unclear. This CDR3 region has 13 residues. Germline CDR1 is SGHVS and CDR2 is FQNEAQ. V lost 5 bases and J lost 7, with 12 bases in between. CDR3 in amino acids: CASSLSEEQPQHF. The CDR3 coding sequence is TGTGCCAGCAGCCTCAGCGAGGAGCAGCCCCAGCATTTT.